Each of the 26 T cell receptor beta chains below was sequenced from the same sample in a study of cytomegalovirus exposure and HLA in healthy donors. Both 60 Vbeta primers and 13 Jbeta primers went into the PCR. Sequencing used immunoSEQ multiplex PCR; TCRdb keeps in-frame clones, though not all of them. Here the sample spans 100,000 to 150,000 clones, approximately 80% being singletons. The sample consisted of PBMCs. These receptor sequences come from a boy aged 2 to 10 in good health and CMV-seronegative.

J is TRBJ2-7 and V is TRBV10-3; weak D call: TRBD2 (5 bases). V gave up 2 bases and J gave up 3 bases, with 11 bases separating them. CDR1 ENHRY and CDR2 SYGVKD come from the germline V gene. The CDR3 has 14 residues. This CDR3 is CAISEEGLNYEQYV. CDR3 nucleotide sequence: TGTGCCATCAGTGAGGAGGGATTAAACTACGAGCAGTACGTC.

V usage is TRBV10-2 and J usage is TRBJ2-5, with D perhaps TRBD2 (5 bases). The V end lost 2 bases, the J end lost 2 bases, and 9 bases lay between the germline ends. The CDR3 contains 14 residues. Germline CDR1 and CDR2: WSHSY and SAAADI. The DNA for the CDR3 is TGCGCCAGCAGTGAGCTGGACTTTCAAGAGACCCAGTACTTC. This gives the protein CASSELDFQETQYF.

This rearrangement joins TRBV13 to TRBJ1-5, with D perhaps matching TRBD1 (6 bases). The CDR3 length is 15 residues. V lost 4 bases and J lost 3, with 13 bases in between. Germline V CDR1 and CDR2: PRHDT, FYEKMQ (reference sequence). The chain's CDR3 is CASSSSRTDNQPQHF. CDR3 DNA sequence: TGTGCCAGCAGCTCAAGTCGGACAGACAATCAGCCCCAGCATTTT.

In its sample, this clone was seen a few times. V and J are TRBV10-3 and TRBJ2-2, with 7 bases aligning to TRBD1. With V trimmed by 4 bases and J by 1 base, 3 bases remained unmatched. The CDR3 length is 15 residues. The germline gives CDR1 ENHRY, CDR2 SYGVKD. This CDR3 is CAISAGTVNTGELFF. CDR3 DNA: TGTGCCATCAGTGCGGGGACAGTGAACACCGGGGAGCTGTTTTTT.

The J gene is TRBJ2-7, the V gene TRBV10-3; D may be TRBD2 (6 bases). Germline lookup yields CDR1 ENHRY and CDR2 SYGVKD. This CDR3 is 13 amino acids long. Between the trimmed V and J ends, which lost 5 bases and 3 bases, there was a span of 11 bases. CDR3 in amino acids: CAISIEEGYEQYV. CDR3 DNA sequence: TGTGCCATCAGTATCGAGGAGGGCTACGAGCAGTACGTC.

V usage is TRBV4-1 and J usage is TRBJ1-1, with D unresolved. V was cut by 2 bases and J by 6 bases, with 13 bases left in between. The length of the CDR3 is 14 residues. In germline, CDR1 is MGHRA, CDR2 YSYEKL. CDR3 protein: CASSQTPRSPEAFF. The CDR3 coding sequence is TGCGCCAGCAGCCAAACTCCTCGTAGTCCTGAAGCTTTCTTT.

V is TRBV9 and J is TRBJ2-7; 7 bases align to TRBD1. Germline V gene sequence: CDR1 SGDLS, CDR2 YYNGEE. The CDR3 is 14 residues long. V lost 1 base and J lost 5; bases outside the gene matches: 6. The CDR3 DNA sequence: TGTGCCAGCAGCGTAAGACAGGGTTTCGACGAGCAGTACTTC. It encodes CASSVRQGFDEQYF.

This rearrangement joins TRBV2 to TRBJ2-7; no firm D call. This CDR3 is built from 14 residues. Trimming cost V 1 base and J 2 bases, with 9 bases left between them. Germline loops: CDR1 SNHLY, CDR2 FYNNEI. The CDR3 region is CASSEGQVPYEQYV. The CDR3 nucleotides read TGTGCCAGCAGTGAAGGTCAGGTTCCCTACGAGCAGTACGTC.

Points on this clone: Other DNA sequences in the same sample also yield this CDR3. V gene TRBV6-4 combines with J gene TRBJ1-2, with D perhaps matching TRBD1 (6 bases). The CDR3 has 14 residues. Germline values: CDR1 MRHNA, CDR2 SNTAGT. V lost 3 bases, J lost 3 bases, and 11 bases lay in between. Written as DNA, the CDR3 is TGTGCCAGCAGTGATTCCTACAGGGACTATGGCTACACCTTC. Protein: CASSDSYRDYGYTF.

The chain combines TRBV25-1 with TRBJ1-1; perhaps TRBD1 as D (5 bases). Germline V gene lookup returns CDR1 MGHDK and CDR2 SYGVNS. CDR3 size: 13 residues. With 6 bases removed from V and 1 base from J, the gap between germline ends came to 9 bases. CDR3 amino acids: CASRQQANTEAFF. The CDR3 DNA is TGTGCCAGCAGGCAACAGGCGAACACTGAAGCTTTCTTT. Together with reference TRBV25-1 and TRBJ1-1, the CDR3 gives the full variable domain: EADIYQTPRYLVIGTGKKITLECSQTMGHDKMYWYQQDPGMELHLIHYSYGVNSTEKGDLSSESTVSRIRTEHFPLTLESARPSHTSQYLCASRQQANTEAFFGQGTRLTVV.

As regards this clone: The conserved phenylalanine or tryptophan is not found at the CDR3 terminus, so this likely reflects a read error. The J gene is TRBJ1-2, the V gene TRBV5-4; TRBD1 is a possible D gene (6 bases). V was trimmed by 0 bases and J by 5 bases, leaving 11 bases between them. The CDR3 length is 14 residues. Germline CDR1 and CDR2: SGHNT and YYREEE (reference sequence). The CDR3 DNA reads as TGTGCCAGCAGCTTGGGGACAGCCTTATATGGCTACACCCTC. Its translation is CASSLGTALYGYTL.

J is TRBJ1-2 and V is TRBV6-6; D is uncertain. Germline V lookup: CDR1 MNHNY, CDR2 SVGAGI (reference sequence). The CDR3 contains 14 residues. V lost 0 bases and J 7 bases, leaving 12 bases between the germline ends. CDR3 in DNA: TGTGCCAGCAGTTACTCCCCGGAGTACGGTGGCTACACCTTC. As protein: CASSYSPEYGGYTF.

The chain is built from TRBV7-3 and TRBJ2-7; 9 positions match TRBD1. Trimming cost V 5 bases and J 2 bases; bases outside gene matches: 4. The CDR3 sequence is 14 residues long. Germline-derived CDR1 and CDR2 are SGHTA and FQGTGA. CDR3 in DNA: TGTGCCAGCAGCGTGGGACAGGGCCCCTACGAGCAGTACTTC. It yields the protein CASSVGQGPYEQYF. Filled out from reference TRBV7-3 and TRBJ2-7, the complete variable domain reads GAGVSQTPSNKVTEKGKYVELRCDPISGHTALYWYRQSLGQGPEFLIYFQGTGAADDSGLPNDRFFAVRPEGSVSTLKIQRTERGDSAVYLCASSVGQGPYEQYFGPGTRLTVT.

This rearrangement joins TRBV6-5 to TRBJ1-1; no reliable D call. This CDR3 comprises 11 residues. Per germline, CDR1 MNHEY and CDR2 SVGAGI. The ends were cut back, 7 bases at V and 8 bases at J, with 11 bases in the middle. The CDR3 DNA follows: TGTGCCAGCATCCAAACCGGGGAAGCTTTCTTT. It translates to CASIQTGEAFF.

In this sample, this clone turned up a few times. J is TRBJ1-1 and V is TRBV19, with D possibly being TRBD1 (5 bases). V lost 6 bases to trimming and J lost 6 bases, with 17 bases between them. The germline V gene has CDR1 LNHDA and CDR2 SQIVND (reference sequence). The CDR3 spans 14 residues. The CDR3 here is CASSKPSAGPEAFF. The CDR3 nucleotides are TGTGCCAGTAGCAAACCCTCCGCAGGGCCTGAAGCTTTCTTT.

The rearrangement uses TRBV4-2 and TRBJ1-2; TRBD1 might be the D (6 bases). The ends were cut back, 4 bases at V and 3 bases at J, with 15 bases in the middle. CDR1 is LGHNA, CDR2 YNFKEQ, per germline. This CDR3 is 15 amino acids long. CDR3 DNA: TGTGCCAGCAGCCCCCCCGAACAGGGATACTATGGCTACACCTTC. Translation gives CASSPPEQGYYGYTF.

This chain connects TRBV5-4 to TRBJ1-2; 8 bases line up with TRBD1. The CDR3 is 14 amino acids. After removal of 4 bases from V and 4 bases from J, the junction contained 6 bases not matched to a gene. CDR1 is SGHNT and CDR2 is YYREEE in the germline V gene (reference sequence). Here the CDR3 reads CASSQDRAGYGYTF. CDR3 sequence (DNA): TGTGCCAGCAGCCAGGACAGGGCGGGCTATGGCTACACCTTC.

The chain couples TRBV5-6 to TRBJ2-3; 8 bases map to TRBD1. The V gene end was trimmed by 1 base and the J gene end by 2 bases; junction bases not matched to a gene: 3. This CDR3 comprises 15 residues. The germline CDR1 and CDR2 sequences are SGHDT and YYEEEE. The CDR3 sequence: CASSLTGGSTDTQYF. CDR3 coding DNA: TGTGCCAGCAGCTTGACAGGGGGATCCACAGATACGCAGTATTTT.

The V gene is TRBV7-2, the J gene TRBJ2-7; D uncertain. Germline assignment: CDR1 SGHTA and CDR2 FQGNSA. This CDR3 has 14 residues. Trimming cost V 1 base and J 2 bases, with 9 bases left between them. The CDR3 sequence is CASSLEPLTYEQYF. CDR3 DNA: TGTGCCAGCAGCTTAGAGCCTCTAACCTACGAGCAGTACTTC.

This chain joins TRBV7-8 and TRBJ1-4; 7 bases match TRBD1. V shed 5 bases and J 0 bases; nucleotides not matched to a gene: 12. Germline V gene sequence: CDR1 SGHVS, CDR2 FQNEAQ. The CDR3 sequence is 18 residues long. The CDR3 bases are TGTGCCAGCAGCCTCCGGGACAGTCTTATTGCAACTAATGAAAAACTGTTTTTT. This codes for CASSLRDSLIATNEKLFF.

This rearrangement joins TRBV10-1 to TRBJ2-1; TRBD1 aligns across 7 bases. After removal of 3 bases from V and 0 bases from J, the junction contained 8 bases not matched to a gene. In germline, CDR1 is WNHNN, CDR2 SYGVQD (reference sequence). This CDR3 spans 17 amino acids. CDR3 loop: CASSDTPGQFSYNEQFF. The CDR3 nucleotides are TGCGCCAGCAGTGACACCCCGGGACAGTTCTCCTACAATGAGCAGTTCTTC.

In DNA form, the CDR3 reads TGCGCCAGCAGCCAAGATGCTAATCCCGGGGGGTACGAGCAGTACTTC. As protein: CASSQDANPGGYEQYF. The chain links TRBV4-3 to TRBJ2-7; 7 bases align to TRBD2. Germline-derived CDR1 and CDR2 are LGHNA and YSLEER. The V gene end was trimmed by 0 bases and the J gene end by 4 bases; junction bases not matched to a gene: 9. The CDR3 loop spans 16 amino acids.

CDR3 DNA: TGTGCCAGTAGTATAGGGCGGGGAATGAACACTGAAGCTTTCTTT. It specifies CASSIGRGMNTEAFF. V is TRBV19 and J is TRBJ1-1; D is undetermined. In germline, CDR1 is LNHDA, CDR2 SQIVND (reference sequence). CDR3 length: 15 amino acids. V was cut by 1 base and J by 0 bases, with 9 bases left in between.

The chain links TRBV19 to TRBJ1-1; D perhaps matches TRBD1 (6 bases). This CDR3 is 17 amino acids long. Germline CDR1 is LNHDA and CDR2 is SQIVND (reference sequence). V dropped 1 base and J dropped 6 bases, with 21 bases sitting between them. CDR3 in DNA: TGTGCCAGTAGTATAGCAGGAACAGGGCGGGCTAACCCTGAAGCTTTCTTT. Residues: CASSIAGTGRANPEAFF.

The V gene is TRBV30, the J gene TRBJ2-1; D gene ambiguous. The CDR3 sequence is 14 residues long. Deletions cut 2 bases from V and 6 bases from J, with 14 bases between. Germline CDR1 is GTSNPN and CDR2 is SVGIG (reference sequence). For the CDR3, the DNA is TGTGCCTGGAGTTCCCGGGTGGATTTCAATGAGCAGTTCTTC. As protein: CAWSSRVDFNEQFF.

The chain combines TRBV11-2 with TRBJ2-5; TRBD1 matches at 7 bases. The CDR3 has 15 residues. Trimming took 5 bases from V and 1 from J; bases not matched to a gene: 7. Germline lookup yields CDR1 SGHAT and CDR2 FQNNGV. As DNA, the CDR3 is TGTGCCAGCAGCCCCCTTACAGGGGCCCAAGAGACCCAGTACTTC. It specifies CASSPLTGAQETQYF.